What follows are 8 T cell receptor beta chains derived from one specimen sequenced in a study of T-cell reconstitution after alpha-beta-depleted transplantation in children. Unique molecular identifiers were incorporated when the TCRbeta library was constructed. MiXCR, applied by TCRdb to the PCR reads, yields one record per CDR3 protein. The table has 450,000 to 700,000 distinct CDR3 sequences, around 27% seen once; the top ten hold about a third. This sample comprised PBMCs, obtained before TCRalphabeta/CD19-depleted stem cell transplant. The receptors originated from a boy younger than two with Wiskott-Aldrich syndrome, due to receive a stem cell transplant.

This clonotype has a handful of counts. The J gene is TRBJ2-3, the V gene TRBV10-3, with D maybe TRBD2 (6 bases). CDR1 and CDR2 from the germline V gene are ENHRY and SYGVKD. V gave up 2 bases and J gave up 0 bases, with 21 bases separating them. The CDR3 has 19 residues. CDR3 in DNA: TGTGCCATCAGTGAGGAGGCGGGATTCTCGTCATCTAGCACAGATACGCAGTATTTT. Protein product: CAISEEAGFSSSSTDTQYF.

The V and J genes are TRBV20-1 and TRBJ2-5; tentatively, D is TRBD1 (8 bases). Trimming stripped 5 bases from V and 2 bases from J, with 15 bases between. Germline V lookup: CDR1 DFQATT, CDR2 SNEGSKA (reference sequence). This CDR3 is 14 amino acids long. CDR3 sequence (DNA): TGCAGTGCTCACAGGGGGGGTAAGCAAGAGACCCAGTACTTC. It yields the protein CSAHRGGKQETQYF.

This chain joins TRBV27 and TRBJ1-2, with a tentative D call TRBD1 (6 bases). The CDR3 runs to 13 residues. In germline, CDR1 is MNHEY, CDR2 SMNVEV (reference sequence). Trimming cost V 8 bases and J 8 bases, with 18 bases left between them. This CDR3 is CASGPRGGRGYTF. CDR3 DNA: TGTGCCAGCGGTCCCCGCGGGGGCAGGGGCTACACCTTC.

There are a few counts of this clonotype. The V and J genes are TRBV2 and TRBJ1-1, with D unclear. This CDR3 has 13 residues. Trimming stripped 4 bases from V and 6 bases from J, with 12 bases between. Germline lookup yields CDR1 SNHLY and CDR2 FYNNEI. The CDR3 is CASSARGKAEAFF. The CDR3, as DNA: TGTGCCAGCAGTGCCCGGGGTAAGGCTGAAGCTTTCTTT.

This chain joins TRBV29-1 and TRBJ1-1; D remains unclear. V lost 3 bases and J lost 3, with 11 bases in between. CDR1 is SQVTM and CDR2 is ANQGSEA in the germline V gene. The CDR3 covers 13 residues. The CDR3 loop is CSVDPERYTEAFF. CDR3 sequence (DNA): TGCAGCGTTGACCCCGAACGGTACACTGAAGCTTTCTTT.

This clonotype showed up just a few times. The rearrangement uses TRBV7-3 and TRBJ1-2; unclear D gene. Between the trimmed V and J ends, which lost 5 bases and 7 bases, there was a span of 14 bases. Germline assignment: CDR1 SGHTA and CDR2 FQGTGA. CDR3 length equals 13 residues. In DNA, the CDR3 is TGTGCCAGCAGCCCGGGTAGAACGGGTGGCTACACCTTC. This sequence encodes CASSPGRTGGYTF.

This chain links TRBV4-1 with TRBJ1-5; D perhaps matches TRBD1 (5 bases). V dropped 1 base and J dropped 7 bases, with 14 bases sitting between them. Germline lookup yields CDR1 MGHRA and CDR2 YSYEKL. The CDR3 loop spans 15 amino acids. CDR3 region: CASSQVGGKGQPQHF. The CDR3 DNA follows: TGCGCCAGCAGCCAAGTGGGGGGTAAAGGGCAGCCCCAGCATTTT.

This clonotype appeared a few times. This rearrangement joins TRBV24-1 to TRBJ2-6; TRBD1 agrees at 10 bases. From germline, CDR1 is KGHDR and CDR2 SFDVKD. V shed 2 bases and J 1 base; nucleotides not matched to a gene: 7. The CDR3 has 19 residues. CDR3 in amino acids: CATSDSLRDRGSGANVLTF. The CDR3 DNA reads TGTGCCACCAGTGATTCCCTCCGGGACAGGGGTTCTGGGGCCAACGTCCTGACTTTC.